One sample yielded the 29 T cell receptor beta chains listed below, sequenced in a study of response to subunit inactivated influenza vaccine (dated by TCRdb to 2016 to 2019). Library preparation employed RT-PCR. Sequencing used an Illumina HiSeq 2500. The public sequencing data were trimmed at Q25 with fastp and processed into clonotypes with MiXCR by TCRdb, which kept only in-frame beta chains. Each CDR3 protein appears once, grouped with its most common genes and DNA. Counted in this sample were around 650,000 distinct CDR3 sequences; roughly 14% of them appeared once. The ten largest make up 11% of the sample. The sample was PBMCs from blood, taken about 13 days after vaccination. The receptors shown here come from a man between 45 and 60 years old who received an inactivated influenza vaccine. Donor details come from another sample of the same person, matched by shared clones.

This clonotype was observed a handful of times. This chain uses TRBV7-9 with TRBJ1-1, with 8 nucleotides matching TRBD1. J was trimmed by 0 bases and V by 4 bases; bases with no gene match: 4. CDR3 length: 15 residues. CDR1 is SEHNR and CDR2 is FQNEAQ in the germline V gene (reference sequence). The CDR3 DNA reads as TGTGCCAGCAGCTCCGGACAGGGAATGAACACTGAAGCTTTCTTT. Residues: CASSSGQGMNTEAFF.

The CDR3 spells CASSFVAELYGYTF. CDR3 in DNA: TGTGCCAGCAGTTTCGTGGCAGAGCTCTATGGCTACACCTTC. The V call is TRBV12-3 or TRBV12-4, the J call TRBJ1-2; D uncertain. CDR3 size: 14 residues. V was pared by 3 bases and J by 4 bases, with 12 bases between.

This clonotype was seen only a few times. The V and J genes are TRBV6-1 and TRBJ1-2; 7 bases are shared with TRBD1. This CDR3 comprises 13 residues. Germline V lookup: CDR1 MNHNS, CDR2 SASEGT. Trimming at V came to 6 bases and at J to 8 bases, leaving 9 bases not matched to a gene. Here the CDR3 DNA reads TGTGCCAGCAGATCTGGACAGGATCGGGGCTACACCTTC. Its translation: CASRSGQDRGYTF.

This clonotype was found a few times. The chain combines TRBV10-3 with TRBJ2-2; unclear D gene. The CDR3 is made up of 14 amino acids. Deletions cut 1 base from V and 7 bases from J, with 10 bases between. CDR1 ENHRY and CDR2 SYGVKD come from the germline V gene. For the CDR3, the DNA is TGTGCCATCAGTGAGTGGTCTTCACGCGGGGAGCTGTTTTTT. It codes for CAISEWSSRGELFF.

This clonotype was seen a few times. CDR3 protein: CASSLVAYNEQFF. The CDR3 DNA sequence: TGTGCCAGCAGCTTAGTAGCCTACAATGAGCAGTTCTTC. This chain joins TRBV11-2 and TRBJ2-1, with D hard to call. The length of the CDR3 is 13 residues. Trimming cost V 1 base and J 2 bases, with 3 bases left between them. The germline V gene encodes CDR1 SGHAT and CDR2 FQNNGV.

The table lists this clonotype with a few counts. The CDR3 nucleotides read TGCAGCGTTCCACAGGGTAACGAGCAGTACTTC. The encoded protein is CSVPQGNEQYF. V gene TRBV29-1 combines with J gene TRBJ2-7; a weak D match, TRBD1 (6 bases). With 5 bases removed from V and 5 bases from J, the gap between germline ends came to 10 bases. The CDR3 sequence is 11 residues long. From germline, CDR1 is SQVTM and CDR2 ANQGSEA.

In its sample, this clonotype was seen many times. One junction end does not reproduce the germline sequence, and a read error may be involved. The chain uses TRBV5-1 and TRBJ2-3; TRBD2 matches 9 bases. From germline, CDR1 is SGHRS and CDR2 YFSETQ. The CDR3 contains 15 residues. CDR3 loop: CASSLTSGRTDTQYF. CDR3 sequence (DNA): TGTGCCAGCAGCTTAACTAGCGGGCGCACAGATACGCAGTATTTT.

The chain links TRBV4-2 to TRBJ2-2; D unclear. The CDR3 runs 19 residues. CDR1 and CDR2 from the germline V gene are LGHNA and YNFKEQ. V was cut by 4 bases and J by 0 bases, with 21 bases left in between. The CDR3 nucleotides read TGTGCCAGCAGCCGCAGTGGATATGCGGAAACATCGAACACCGGGGAGCTGTTTTTT. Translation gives CASSRSGYAETSNTGELFF.

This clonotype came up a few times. The CDR3 protein is CSAHTGSGFYEQYF. CDR3 nucleotide sequence: TGCAGTGCGCATACAGGGTCCGGTTTCTACGAGCAGTACTTC. The rearrangement uses TRBV20-1 and TRBJ2-7, with a possible D match to TRBD1 (6 bases). Germline V gives CDR1 DFQATT, CDR2 SNEGSKA (reference sequence). The CDR3 has 14 amino acids. Trimming stripped 6 bases from V and 3 bases from J, with 18 bases between.

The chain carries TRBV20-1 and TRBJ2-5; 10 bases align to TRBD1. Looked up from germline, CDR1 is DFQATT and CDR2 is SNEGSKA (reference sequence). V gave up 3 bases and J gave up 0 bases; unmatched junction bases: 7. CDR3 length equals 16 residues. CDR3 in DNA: TGCAGTGCTAGCCCCCCGGACAGGGGGAACCAAGAGACCCAGTACTTC. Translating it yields CSASPPDRGNQETQYF.

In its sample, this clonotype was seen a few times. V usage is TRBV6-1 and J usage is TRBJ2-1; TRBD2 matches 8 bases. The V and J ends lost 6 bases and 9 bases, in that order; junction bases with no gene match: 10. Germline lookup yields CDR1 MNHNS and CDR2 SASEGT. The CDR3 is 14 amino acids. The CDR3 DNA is TGTGCCAGCAGGATAGCGGGGCCTCGGGGTGAGCAGTTCTTC. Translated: CASRIAGPRGEQFF.

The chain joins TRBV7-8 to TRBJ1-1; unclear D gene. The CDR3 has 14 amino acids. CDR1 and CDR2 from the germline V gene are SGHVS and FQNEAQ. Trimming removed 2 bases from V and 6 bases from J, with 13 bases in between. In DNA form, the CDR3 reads TGTGCCAGCAGCTTAAGGGTTAACTGGGCTGAAGCTTTCTTT. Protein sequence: CASSLRVNWAEAFF.

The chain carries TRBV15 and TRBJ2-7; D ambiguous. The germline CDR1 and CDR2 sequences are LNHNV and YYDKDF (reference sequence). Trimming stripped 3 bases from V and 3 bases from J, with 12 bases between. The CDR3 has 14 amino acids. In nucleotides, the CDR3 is TGTGCCACCAGCAGCCCTACCCGCGGCTACGAGCAGTACTTC. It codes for CATSSPTRGYEQYF.

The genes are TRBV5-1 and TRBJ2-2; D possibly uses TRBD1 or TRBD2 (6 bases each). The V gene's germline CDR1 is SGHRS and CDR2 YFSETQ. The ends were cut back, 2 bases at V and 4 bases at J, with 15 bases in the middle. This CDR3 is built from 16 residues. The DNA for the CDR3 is TGCGCCAGCAGCTTTAACGGGGGCGCAGGCACCGGGGAGCTGTTTTTT. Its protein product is CASSFNGGAGTGELFF.

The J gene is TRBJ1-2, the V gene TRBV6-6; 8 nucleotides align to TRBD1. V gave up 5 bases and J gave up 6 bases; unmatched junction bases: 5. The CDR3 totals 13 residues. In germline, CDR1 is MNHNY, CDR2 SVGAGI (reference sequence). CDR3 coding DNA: TGTGCCAGCAGTCCTAGACAGGGGAATGGCTACACCTTC. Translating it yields CASSPRQGNGYTF.

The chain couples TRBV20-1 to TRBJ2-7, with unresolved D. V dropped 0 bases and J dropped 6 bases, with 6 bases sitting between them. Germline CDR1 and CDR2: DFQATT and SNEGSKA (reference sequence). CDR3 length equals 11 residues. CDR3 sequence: CSARDTPEQYF. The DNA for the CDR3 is TGCAGTGCTAGAGATACCCCCGAGCAGTACTTC.

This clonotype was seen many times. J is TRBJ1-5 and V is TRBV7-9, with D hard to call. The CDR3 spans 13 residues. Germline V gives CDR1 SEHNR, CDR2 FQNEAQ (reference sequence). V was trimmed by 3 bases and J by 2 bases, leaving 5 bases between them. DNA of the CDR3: TGTGCCAGCAGCTTTGAAGGCAATCAGCCCCAGCATTTT. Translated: CASSFEGNQPQHF. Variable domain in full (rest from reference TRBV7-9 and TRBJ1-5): DTGVSQNPRHKITKRGQNVTFRCDPISEHNRLYWYRQTLGQGPEFLTYFQNEAQLEKSRLLSDRFSAERPKGSFSTLEIQRTEQGDSAMYLCASSFEGNQPQHFGDGTRLSIL.

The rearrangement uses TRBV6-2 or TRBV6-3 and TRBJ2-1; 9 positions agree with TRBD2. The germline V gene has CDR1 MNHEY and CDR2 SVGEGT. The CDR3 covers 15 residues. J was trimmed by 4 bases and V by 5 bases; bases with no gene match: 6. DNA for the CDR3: TGTGCCAGCAGTGGGACTAGCAGCGGTTACAATGAGCAGTTCTTC. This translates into CASSGTSSGYNEQFF.

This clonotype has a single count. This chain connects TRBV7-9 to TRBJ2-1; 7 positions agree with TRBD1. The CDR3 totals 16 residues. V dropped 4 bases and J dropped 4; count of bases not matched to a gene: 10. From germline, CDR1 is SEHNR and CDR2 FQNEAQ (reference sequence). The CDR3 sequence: CASSWYRGEGYNEQFF. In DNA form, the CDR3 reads TGTGCCAGCAGCTGGTACAGGGGCGAGGGTTACAATGAGCAGTTCTTC.

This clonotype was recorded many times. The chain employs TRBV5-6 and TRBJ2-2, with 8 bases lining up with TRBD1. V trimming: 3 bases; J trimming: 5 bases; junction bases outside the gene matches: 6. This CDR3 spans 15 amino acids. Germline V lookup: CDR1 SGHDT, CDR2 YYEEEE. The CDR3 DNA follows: TGTGCCAGCAGCTCGGGACAGGCAGTAACCGGGGAGCTGTTTTTT. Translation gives CASSSGQAVTGELFF.

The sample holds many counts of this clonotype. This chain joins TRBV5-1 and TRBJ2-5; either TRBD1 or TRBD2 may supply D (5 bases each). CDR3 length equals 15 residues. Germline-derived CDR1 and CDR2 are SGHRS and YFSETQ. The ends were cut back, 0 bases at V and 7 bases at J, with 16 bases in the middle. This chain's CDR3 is CASSLARDPIATQYF. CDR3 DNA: TGCGCCAGCAGCTTGGCCCGGGACCCCATAGCGACCCAGTACTTC. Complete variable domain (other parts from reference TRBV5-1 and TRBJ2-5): KAGVTQTPRYLIKTRGQQVTLSCSPISGHRSVSWYQQTPGQGLQFLFEYFSETQRNKGNFPGRFSGRQFSNSRSEMNVSTLELGDSALYLCASSLARDPIATQYFGPGTRLLVL.

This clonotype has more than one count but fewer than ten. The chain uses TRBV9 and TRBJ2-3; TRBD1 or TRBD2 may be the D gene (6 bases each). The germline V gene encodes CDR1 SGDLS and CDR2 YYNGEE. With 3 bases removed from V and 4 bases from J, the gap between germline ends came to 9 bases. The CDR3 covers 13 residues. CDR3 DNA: TGTGCCAGCAGCGGGGGGGCCGCAGATACGCAGTATTTT. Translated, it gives CASSGGAADTQYF.

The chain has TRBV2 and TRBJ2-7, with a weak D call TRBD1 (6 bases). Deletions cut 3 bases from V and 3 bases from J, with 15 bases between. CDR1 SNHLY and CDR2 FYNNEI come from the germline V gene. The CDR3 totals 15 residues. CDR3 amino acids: CASSEGQGYVYEQYF. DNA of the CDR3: TGTGCCAGCAGTGAGGGGCAGGGGTACGTCTACGAGCAGTACTTC.

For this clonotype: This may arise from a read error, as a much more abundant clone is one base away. The CDR3: CASSQGTSGYEQFF. CDR3 sequence (DNA): TGTGCCAGCAGCCAAGGGACTAGCGGTTACGAGCAGTTCTTC. V and J are TRBV3-1 and TRBJ2-7, with TRBD2 matching over 10 bases. The closer fit of TRBJ2-1 to the DNA end suggests the J call may be wrong. The CDR3 totals 14 residues. Germline-derived CDR1 and CDR2 are LGHDT and YNNKEL (reference sequence).

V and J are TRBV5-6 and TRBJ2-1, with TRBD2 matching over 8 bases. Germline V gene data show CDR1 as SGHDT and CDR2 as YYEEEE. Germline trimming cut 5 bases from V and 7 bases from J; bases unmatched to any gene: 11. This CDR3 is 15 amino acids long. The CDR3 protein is CASSHVGGGRNEQFF. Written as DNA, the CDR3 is TGTGCCAGCAGTCACGTCGGGGGGGGGAGGAATGAGCAGTTCTTC.

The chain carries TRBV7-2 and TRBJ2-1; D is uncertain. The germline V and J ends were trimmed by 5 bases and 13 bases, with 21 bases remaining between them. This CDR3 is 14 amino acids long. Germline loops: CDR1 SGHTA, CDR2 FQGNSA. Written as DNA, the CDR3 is TGTGCCAGCAGCCGAATTATTACAGCGACTTTCCAGTTCTTC. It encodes CASSRIITATFQFF. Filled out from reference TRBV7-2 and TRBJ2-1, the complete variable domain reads GAGVSQSPSNKVTEKGKDVELRCDPISGHTALYWYRQSLGQGLEFLIYFQGNSAPDKSGLPSDRFSAERTGGSVSTLTIQRTQQEDSAVYLCASSRIITATFQFFGPGTRLTVL.

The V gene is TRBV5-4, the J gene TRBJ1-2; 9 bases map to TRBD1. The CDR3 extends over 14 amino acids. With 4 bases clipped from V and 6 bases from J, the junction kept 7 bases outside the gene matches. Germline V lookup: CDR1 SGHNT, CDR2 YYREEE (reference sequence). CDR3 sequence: CASSITGGADGYTF. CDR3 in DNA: TGTGCCAGCAGCATAACAGGGGGCGCTGATGGCTACACCTTC. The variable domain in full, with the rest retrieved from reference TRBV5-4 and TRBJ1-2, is ETGVTQSPTHLIKTRGQQVTLRCSSQSGHNTVSWYQQALGQGPQFIFQYYREEENGRGNFPPRFSGLQFPNYSSELNVNALELDDSALYLCASSITGGADGYTFGSGTRLTVV.

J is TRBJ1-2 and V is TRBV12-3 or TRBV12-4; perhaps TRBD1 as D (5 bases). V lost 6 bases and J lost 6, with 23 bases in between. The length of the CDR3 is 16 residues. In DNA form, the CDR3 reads TGTGCCAGCAGACTCCTGGGGGGTGGGGGAGATAATGGCTACACCTTC. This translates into CASRLLGGGGDNGYTF.

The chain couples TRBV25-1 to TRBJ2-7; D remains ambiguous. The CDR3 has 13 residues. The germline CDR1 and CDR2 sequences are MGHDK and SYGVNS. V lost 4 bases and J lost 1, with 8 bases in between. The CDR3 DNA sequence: TGTGCCAGCAGTGTCGGCACTTCCTACGAGCAGTACTTC. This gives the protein CASSVGTSYEQYF.